These 10 T cell receptor beta chains share one sample of origin, sequenced in a study of T cells in Graves' hyperthyroidism and ophthalmopathy. RNA transcripts provided the source from which TCR beta CDR3 regions were amplified. Using the HTBI primer set, a first-round RT-PCR was run on the TCR CDR3. TCRdb reprocessed the multiplex PCR reads via MiXCR and lists one record per CDR3 protein. Among some 770,000 distinct CDR3 sequences listed, roughly 17% were seen once. The specimen sequenced was blood. Receptors were obtained from a man between 18 and 35 years old with Graves' hyperthyroidism.

This clonotype was observed many times. The chain links TRBV19 to TRBJ2-7; D may be TRBD2 (5 bases). Looked up from germline, CDR1 is LNHDA and CDR2 is SQIVND (reference sequence). The CDR3 extends over 14 amino acids. V shed 5 bases and J shed 0 bases, with 11 bases lying between them. The CDR3 sequence: CASSPSSGSYEQYF. In DNA form, the CDR3 reads TGTGCCAGTAGTCCCTCAAGCGGCTCCTACGAGCAGTACTTC.

The table lists this clonotype with many counts. The V call is TRBV28, the J call TRBJ2-3, with D maybe TRBD1 (6 bases). This CDR3 spans 14 amino acids. V was trimmed by 5 bases and J by 2 bases, leaving 11 bases between them. Germline loops: CDR1 MDHEN, CDR2 SYDVKM. The CDR3 sequence: CASSPQGLTDTQYF. The DNA of the CDR3 is TGTGCCAGCAGTCCACAGGGTCTCACAGATACGCAGTATTTT.

Many counts were recorded for this clonotype. The rearrangement uses TRBV6-1 and TRBJ2-5, with D unresolved. The CDR3 has 14 residues. Germline values: CDR1 MNHNS, CDR2 SASEGT. The germline V and J ends were trimmed by 4 bases and 4 bases, with 13 bases remaining between them. The CDR3 region is CASSGLGRGETQYF. DNA for the CDR3: TGTGCCAGCAGTGGTCTTGGGCGCGGAGAGACCCAGTACTTC.

This clonotype was counted a few times. The CDR3 DNA reads TGCGCCAGCAGCCATGGATCCCTCGCATATGGCTACACCTTC. It encodes CASSHGSLAYGYTF. The chain employs TRBV4-1 and TRBJ1-2; D is undetermined. Germline V gene lookup returns CDR1 MGHRA and CDR2 YSYEKL. This CDR3 spans 14 amino acids. Trimming cost V 3 bases and J 5 bases, with 13 bases left between them.

This rearrangement joins TRBV9 to TRBJ2-2; the D is unclear. CDR1 and CDR2 from the germline V gene are SGDLS and YYNGEE. The CDR3 runs 17 residues. The V gene lost 4 bases and the J gene lost 1 base, with 17 bases spanning the gap. CDR3 protein: CASSLSLGRRNTGELFF. The CDR3 DNA is TGTGCCAGCAGCCTCTCCCTAGGGCGGAGGAACACCGGGGAGCTGTTTTTT.

This clonotype was seen at least ten times. V is TRBV20-1 and J is TRBJ2-1, with 16 bases aligning to TRBD2. This CDR3 spans 15 amino acids. The V gene end was trimmed by 5 bases and the J gene end by 9 bases; junction bases not matched to a gene: 7. Germline V lookup: CDR1 DFQATT, CDR2 SNEGSKA (reference sequence). Here the CDR3 reads CSALTGTSGRVEQFF. The CDR3, as DNA: TGCAGTGCTCTTACCGGGACTAGCGGGAGGGTTGAGCAGTTCTTC.

This clonotype was counted a few times. The V gene is TRBV12-3 or TRBV12-4, the J gene TRBJ1-2; D gene unclear. V lost 3 bases and J lost 0, with 8 bases in between. The CDR3 is 14 amino acids. The CDR3 loop is CASSFGVSNYGYTF. CDR3 in DNA: TGTGCCAGCAGTTTTGGGGTTTCTAACTATGGCTACACCTTC.

The chain is built from TRBV12-3 or TRBV12-4 and TRBJ2-2; 8 nucleotides line up with TRBD1. The CDR3 is 16 amino acids. V lost 4 bases to trimming and J lost 6 bases; unmatched junction nucleotides: 10. CDR3 loop: CASSSAYRGVPGELFF. CDR3 DNA sequence: TGTGCCAGCAGTTCCGCCTACAGGGGGGTACCCGGGGAGCTGTTTTTT.

This clonotype has more than one count but fewer than ten. The chain links TRBV14 to TRBJ2-7; D is undetermined. Trimming removed 1 base at V and 2 bases at J, with 12 bases between. The CDR3 extends over 15 amino acids. CDR1 and CDR2 (germline): SGHDN, FVKESK. The DNA for the CDR3 is TGTGCCAGCAGCCAAGGGGCAGTGGTCACCTACGAGCAGTACTTC. It translates to CASSQGAVVTYEQYF.

The sample holds many counts of this clonotype. The chain employs TRBV28 and TRBJ2-5, with D uncertain. Per the germline V gene, CDR1 is MDHEN and CDR2 is SYDVKM. Trimming pared 4 bases from V and 1 base from J, leaving 13 bases between. This CDR3 comprises 15 residues. DNA of the CDR3: TGTGCCAGCAGTTGGTACTACCGAGGCCAAGAGACCCAGTACTTC. It translates to CASSWYYRGQETQYF.